These T cell receptor beta chains were read from a single sample in a study of vaccination and CD4 T cells after COVID-19. Their antigens remain unidentified. Each CDR3 protein is one row after TCRdb ran MiXCR on the PCR reads. The repertoire consists of about 10,000 distinct CDR3 sequences, with 30% to 40% occurring once and the leading ten covering 20% to 25%. Sequenced: CD4+ T cells from blood, cultured in vitro. These receptors came from a human donor in good health. CDR3s include the opening cysteine and the closing phenylalanine or tryptophan. The D gene is left open where the match is weak. Size values are once, few and many counts, or a class for expanded clones, and some rows have none.

V	size	J	D	DNA	CDR3
TRBV2	-	TRBJ1-2	-	TGTGCCAGCGACCCTTGGGATGCTAACTATGGCTACACCTTC	CASDPWDANYGYTF
TRBV11-2	-	TRBJ2-1	TRBD2	TGTGCCAGCAGCTCACTAGCGAGGGCCTACAATGAGCAGTTCTTC	CASSSLARAYNEQFF
TRBV20-1	-	TRBJ2-7	TRBD2	TGCAGTGCTCTGACTAGCGGGAGGGCGGACGAGCAGTACTTC	CSALTSGRADEQYF
TRBV6-1	few	TRBJ1-1	TRBD1	TGTGCCAGCAGTACCCGTTTGGGACAGAGGAACACTGAAGCTTTCTTT	CASSTRLGQRNTEAFF
TRBV20-1	-	TRBJ2-7	TRBD1	TGCAGTGCTGTCCGGGACAGGCCCTACGAGCAGTACTTC	CSAVRDRPYEQYF
TRBV7-3	-	TRBJ1-1	-	TGTGCCAGCAGCCCCCAGGGGTGGGGACCTGAAGCTTTCTTT	CASSPQGWGPEAFF
TRBV20-1	-	TRBJ2-1	TRBD2	TGCAGTGCTAGACCGATAGCGGGAGGATCCTACAATGAGCAGTTCTTC	CSARPIAGGSYNEQFF
TRBV5-1	once	TRBJ1-5	-	TGCGCCAGCAGCTTCGCAGGGGACGGCAATCAGCCCCAGCATTTT	CASSFAGDGNQPQHF
TRBV24-1	-	TRBJ1-2	-	TGTGCCACCAGTGATCCCGACAGACTCCTGGATGGCTACACCTTC	CATSDPDRLLDGYTF
TRBV6-5	-	TRBJ1-1	-	TGTGCCAGCAGTTACCCCGCAGGGGTTACTGAAGCTTTCTTT	CASSYPAGVTEAFF
TRBV7-9	-	TRBJ1-2	TRBD1	TGTGCCAGCAGCGTATCGACAGGGAATATGAACTATGGCTACACCTTC	CASSVSTGNMNYGYTF
TRBV7-2	-	TRBJ2-3	-	TGTGCCAGCAGCTTAGGAAGACTAGTAGGAGATACGCAGTATTTT	CASSLGRLVGDTQYF
TRBV7-3	-	TRBJ2-1	-	TGTGCCAGCAGCCCTACCCTCGTGGGGAGTGAGCAGTTCTTC	CASSPTLVGSEQFF
TRBV6-2/TRBV6-3	few	TRBJ1-5	-	TGTGCCAGCACCTGGGCTCCGGGTGATCAGCCCCAGCATTTT	CASTWAPGDQPQHF
TRBV7-3	-	TRBJ1-3	TRBD1	TGTGCCAGCAGCCTAACCCGGGACAGTGGAAACACCATATATTTT	CASSLTRDSGNTIYF
TRBV7-6	-	TRBJ1-1	TRBD1	TGTGCCAGCAGCTTCTTAGTGGGGACAGGGGGAATGAACACTGAAGCTTTCTTT	CASSFLVGTGGMNTEAFF
TRBV7-3	-	TRBJ2-6	-	TGTGCCAGCAGCTTAACTAGGGACTCTGGGGCCAACGTCCTGACTTTC	CASSLTRDSGANVLTF
TRBV27	few	TRBJ2-7	-	TGCACCAGCAGTTTATCGATGAGGCAGTACTTC	CTSSLSMRQYF
TRBV5-1	-	TRBJ1-1	-	TGCGCCAGCAGCCTAGACACGGCCCGCACTGAAGCTTTCTTT	CASSLDTARTEAFF
TRBV28	-	TRBJ2-5	-	TGTGCCAGCAGTACCCGAGGGTCAGAGACCCAGTACTTC	CASSTRGSETQYF
TRBV10-2	-	TRBJ2-7	-	TGCGCCAGCACGGCTAAACGGCCTTCCGAGCAGTACTTC	CASTAKRPSEQYF
TRBV7-3	-	TRBJ2-7	-	TGTGCCAGCAGTCCAAAAGGGGGTACCTACGAGCAGTACTTC	CASSPKGGTYEQYF
TRBV7-7	-	TRBJ2-5	TRBD2	TGTGCTAGCAGCTATAGCGGGCAAGAGACCCAGTACTTC	CASSYSGQETQYF
TRBV20-1	-	TRBJ2-1	TRBD2	TGCAGTGTTCTAGCGGGAGATTACAATGAGCAGTTCTTC	CSVLAGDYNEQFF
TRBV2	-	TRBJ2-3	-	TGTGCCAGCACGGGTAGCGCTACAGATACGCAGTATTTT	CASTGSATDTQYF
TRBV5-1	-	TRBJ2-1	TRBD2	TGCGCCAGCAGCTTGGTCGGGGGAGGGCACAATGAGCAGTTCTTC	CASSLVGGGHNEQFF
TRBV7-2	-	TRBJ2-3	-	TGTGCCAGCAGCTTAGAACGAAGCACAGATACGCAGTATTTT	CASSLERSTDTQYF
TRBV20-1	-	TRBJ2-3	TRBD1	TGCAGTGCCGAGGACAGGGGGCTAGATACGCAGTATTTT	CSAEDRGLDTQYF
TRBV20-1	-	TRBJ1-4	-	TGCAGTGCTAGATACCCAGGGGAGGAAAAACTGTTTTTT	CSARYPGEEKLFF
TRBV6-2/TRBV6-3	-	TRBJ1-5	-	TGTGCCAGCAGAAAATCCGGGACAAATTTACAGCCCCAGCATTTT	CASRKSGTNLQPQHF
TRBV6-1	-	TRBJ2-2	-	TGTGCCAGCAACAGGGCGAGTTCCGGGGAGCTGTTTTTT	CASNRASSGELFF
TRBV24-1	few	TRBJ1-5	TRBD1	TGTGCCACCAGTGATGCCGGGACAGGGGCCCTCAATCAGCCCCAGCATTTT	CATSDAGTGALNQPQHF
TRBV6-2/TRBV6-3	-	TRBJ2-1	TRBD2	TGTGCCAGCAGGCTTTCGGGAGGGCCCTACAATGAGCAGTTCTTC	CASRLSGGPYNEQFF
TRBV20-1	few	TRBJ2-3	TRBD2	TGCAGTGCTAGAGCCCCCCTAGCGGGTAACACAGATACGCAGTATTTT	CSARAPLAGNTDTQYF
TRBV18	once	TRBJ1-2	-	TGTGCCAGCTCCCCTACCGCAGGGGAAGGCTACACCTTC	CASSPTAGEGYTF
TRBV6-1	-	TRBJ2-1	-	TGTGCCAGCAGTGAGTGGCGGATCCCCTCCTACAATGAGCAGTTCTTC	CASSEWRIPSYNEQFF
TRBV5-1	few	TRBJ1-6	TRBD1	TGCGCCAGCAGCTTGGGGGACAGGGGGCGTTCACCCCTCCACTTT	CASSLGDRGRSPLHF
TRBV10-3	-	TRBJ2-7	-	TGTGCCATCAGTGAGTCGTGGGACGGCCCCTACGAGCAGTACTTC	CAISESWDGPYEQYF
TRBV7-6	-	TRBJ2-3	TRBD2	TGTGCAAGCGGGGATTCAGGTTTCTACACAGATACGCAGTATTTT	CASGDSGFYTDTQYF
TRBV24-1	few	TRBJ2-3	TRBD1	TGTGCCACCAGTGACCCCGGGACAGGGACAGATACGCAGTATTTT	CATSDPGTGTDTQYF
TRBV19	-	TRBJ2-5	-	TGTGCCAGTAGTAAGGCGGGGCGGTACCAAGAGACCCAGTACTTC	CASSKAGRYQETQYF
TRBV5-4	-	TRBJ2-2	TRBD2	TGTGCCAGCAGCTTGGCACTAGCGGGACGGACCGGGGAGCTGTTTTTT	CASSLALAGRTGELFF
TRBV2	-	TRBJ1-3	-	TGTGCCAGCGAAAACAGGGCGTCTGGGAACACCATATATTTT	CASENRASGNTIYF
TRBV11-1	-	TRBJ1-1	-	TGTGCCAGCAGCCCTGACAGAACTGAAGCTTTCTTT	CASSPDRTEAFF
TRBV7-9	-	TRBJ2-7	-	TGTGCCAGCAGCGGTCAGGGGGAGCAGTACTTC	CASSGQGEQYF
TRBV11-2	few	TRBJ2-7	TRBD2	TGTGCCAGCAGAACTTCTAGCGGGAGCTCCTACGAGCAGTACTTC	CASRTSSGSSYEQYF
TRBV28	-	TRBJ1-1	-	TGTGCCAGCAGCGCCGGGGGGTTCACTGAAGCTTTCTTT	CASSAGGFTEAFF
TRBV25-1	-	TRBJ2-3	TRBD2	TGTGCCAGCAGCCGTTCCCCGGGACTAGCGGGAGGGCCCACAGATACGCAGTATTTT	CASSRSPGLAGGPTDTQYF
TRBV7-2	-	TRBJ2-5	-	TGTGCCAGCAGCCCACGGCCCACGGAGACCCAGTACTTC	CASSPRPTETQYF
TRBV27	few	TRBJ2-7	-	TGTGCCAGCAGTTTATCCACTAGGCGGACGGACGAGCAGTACTTC	CASSLSTRRTDEQYF